This section outlines one T cell receptor (beta chain) sequence together with its context. MiXCR, applied by TCRdb to the multiplex PCR reads, yields one record per CDR3 protein. The data contain over 15,000 distinct CDR3 sequences, 55% to 75% of them seen just once; the ten biggest clones take up approximately 20%. This CDR3 spans 16 amino acids. Trimming removed 1 base from V and 7 bases from J; junction bases left unmatched: 7. Germline CDR1 and CDR2: SEHNR and FQNEAQ (reference sequence). This sample was taken from a study of breast tumors, draining lymph nodes, adjacent tissues. The TCR originated in a female donor with breast cancer. Some clones in this sample may be carry-over from other donors' samples. This rearrangement joins TRBV7-9 to TRBJ1-6; 7 positions agree with TRBD1. Material for sequencing was tumor-adjacent breast tissue. The CDR3 nucleotides read TGTGCCAGCAGCTTAGACAGGGGATCGAAAAATTCACCCCTCCACTTT. Protein: CASSLDRGSKNSPLHF. Full variable domain (remainder filled in from reference TRBV7-9 and TRBJ1-6): DTGVSQNPRHKITKRGQNVTFRCDPISEHNRLYWYRQTLGQGPEFLTYFQNEAQLEKSRLLSDRFSAERPKGSFSTLEIQRTEQGDSAMYLCASSLDRGSKNSPLHFGNGTRLTVT.